The rows below give T cell receptor beta chains drawn from one sample of a study of response to subunit inactivated influenza vaccine. A single record per CDR3 protein comes from TCRdb applying MiXCR to the RT-PCR reads. The sample records 540,000 or so distinct CDR3 sequences, 10% to 15% being singletons. Specimen: PBMCs from blood, collected more than 35 days after vaccination. These receptors all stem from a man in his fifties or sixties who received an inactivated influenza vaccine. Both conserved end residues are part of each CDR3. A D gene is named only where the DNA matches it firmly. For some rows the clone size is stated as once, few or many, or as a class when expanded; others skip it.

TRBV15	NA	TRBJ2-2	NA	CATSKRLDTGELFF	TGTGCCACCAGCAAAAGACTAGACACCGGGGAGCTGTTTTTT
TRBV5-6	many	TRBJ2-7	TRBD1	CASSQTGVEQYF	TGTGCCAGCAGCCAGACAGGGGTCGAGCAGTACTTC
TRBV12-3/TRBV12-4	few	TRBJ2-3	TRBD2	CASSFERTSGYTDTQYF	TGTGCCAGCAGTTTTGAGAGGACTAGCGGCTACACAGATACGCAGTATTTT
TRBV5-6	many	TRBJ2-2	NA	CASSLSGQEPGGELFF	TGTGCCAGCAGCTTGTCGGGGCAGGAGCCGGGCGGGGAGCTGTTTTTT
TRBV9	many	TRBJ2-3	NA	CASSVATTDTQYF	TGTGCCAGCAGCGTAGCTACGACAGATACGCAGTATTTT
TRBV7-2	NA	TRBJ2-1	TRBD2	CASSTGLRNEQFF	TGTGCCAGCAGCACGGGACTACGGAATGAGCAGTTCTTC
TRBV7-2	few	TRBJ1-1	NA	CASSYSGTPNTEAFF	TGTGCCAGCAGCTATTCCGGGACACCGAACACTGAAGCTTTCTTT
TRBV20-1	few	TRBJ2-3	NA	CSARSHLTSTDTQYF	TGCAGTGCTAGATCTCATCTGACGAGCACAGATACGCAGTATTTT
TRBV11-2	many	TRBJ2-3	TRBD2	CASSLGYGNSGISTDTQYF	TGTGCCAGCAGCTTGGGATACGGGAATAGCGGGATTAGCACAGATACGCAGTATTTT
TRBV7-3	few	TRBJ2-1	TRBD2	CASSLGGRVSDEQFF	TGTGCCAGCAGCTTGGGCGGGAGGGTGTCGGATGAGCAGTTCTTC
TRBV29-1	many	TRBJ2-7	NA	CSVLTEPPAYEQYF	TGCAGCGTTTTGACAGAACCCCCAGCCTACGAGCAGTACTTC
TRBV15	few	TRBJ2-3	NA	CATSRDRGSSTDTQYF	TGTGCCACCAGCAGAGATCGGGGTAGCTCCACAGATACGCAGTATTTT
TRBV7-9	NA	TRBJ2-4	TRBD1	CASSFSGQGPTKNIQYF	TGTGCCAGCAGCTTTTCTGGACAGGGACCCACCAAAAACATTCAGTACTTC